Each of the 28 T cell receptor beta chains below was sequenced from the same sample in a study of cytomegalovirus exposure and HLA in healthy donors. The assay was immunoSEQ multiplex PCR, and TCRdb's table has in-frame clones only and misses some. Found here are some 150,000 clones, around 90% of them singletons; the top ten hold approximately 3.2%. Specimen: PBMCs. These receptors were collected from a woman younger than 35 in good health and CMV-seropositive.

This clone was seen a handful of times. As DNA, the CDR3 is TGTGCCAGCAGCTTAGGGGGGCCTTCCTACGAGCAGTACTTC. It encodes CASSLGGPSYEQYF. This chain connects TRBV11-3 to TRBJ2-7, with D perhaps matching TRBD1 (6 bases). V was cut by 1 base and J by 1 base, with 8 bases left in between. Germline CDR1 and CDR2: SGHNT and YENEEA. The CDR3 covers 14 residues.

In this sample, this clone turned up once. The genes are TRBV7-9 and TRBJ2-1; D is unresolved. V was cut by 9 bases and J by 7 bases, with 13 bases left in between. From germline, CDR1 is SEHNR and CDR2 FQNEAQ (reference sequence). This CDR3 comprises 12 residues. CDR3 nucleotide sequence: TGTGCCAGTGGGCAGGTGGGTAATGAGCAGTTCTTC. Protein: CASGQVGNEQFF.

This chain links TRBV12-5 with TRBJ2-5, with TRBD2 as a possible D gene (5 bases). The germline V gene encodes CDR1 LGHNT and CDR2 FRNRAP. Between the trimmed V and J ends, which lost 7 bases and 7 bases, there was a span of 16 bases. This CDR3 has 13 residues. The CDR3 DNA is TGTGCTAGTGCCCTTTACCGACGGGGGACCCAGTACTTC. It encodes CASALYRRGTQYF.

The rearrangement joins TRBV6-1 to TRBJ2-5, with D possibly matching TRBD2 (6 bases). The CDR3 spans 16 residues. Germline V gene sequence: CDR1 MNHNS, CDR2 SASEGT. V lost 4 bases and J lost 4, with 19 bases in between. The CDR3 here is CASSATNLARVETQYF. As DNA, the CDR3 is TGTGCCAGCAGTGCCACCAACCTAGCGAGAGTAGAGACCCAGTACTTC.

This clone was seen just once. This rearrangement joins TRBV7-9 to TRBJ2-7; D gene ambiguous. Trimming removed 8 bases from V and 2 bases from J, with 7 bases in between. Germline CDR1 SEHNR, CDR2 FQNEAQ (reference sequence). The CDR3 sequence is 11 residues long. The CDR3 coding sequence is TGTGCCAGCCGAGGCCCCTACGAGCAGTACTTC. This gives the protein CASRGPYEQYF. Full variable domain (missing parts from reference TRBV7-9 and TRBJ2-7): DTGVSQNPRHKITKRGQNVTFRCDPISEHNRLYWYRQTLGQGPEFLTYFQNEAQLEKSRLLSDRFSAERPKGSFSTLEIQRTEQGDSAMYLCASRGPYEQYFGPGTRLTVT.

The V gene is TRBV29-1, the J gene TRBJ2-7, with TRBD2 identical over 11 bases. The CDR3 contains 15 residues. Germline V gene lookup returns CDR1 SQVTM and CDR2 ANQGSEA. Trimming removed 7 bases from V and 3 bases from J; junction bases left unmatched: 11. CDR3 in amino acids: CSANDLAGGVYEQYF. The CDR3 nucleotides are TGCAGCGCCAATGACTTAGCGGGAGGGGTCTACGAGCAGTACTTC.

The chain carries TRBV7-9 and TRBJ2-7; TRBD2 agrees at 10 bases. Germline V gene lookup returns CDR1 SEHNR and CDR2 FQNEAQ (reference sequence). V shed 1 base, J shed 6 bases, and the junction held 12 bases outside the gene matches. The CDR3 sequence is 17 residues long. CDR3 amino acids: CASSLGAGGPRGLEQYF. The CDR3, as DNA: TGTGCCAGCAGCTTAGGAGCGGGAGGGCCGAGGGGGCTCGAGCAGTACTTC.

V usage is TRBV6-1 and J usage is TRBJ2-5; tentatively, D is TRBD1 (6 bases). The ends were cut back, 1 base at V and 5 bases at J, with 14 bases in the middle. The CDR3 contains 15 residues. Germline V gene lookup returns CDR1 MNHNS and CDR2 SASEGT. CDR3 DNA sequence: TGTGCCAGCAGTGAAGTCGCAGGGGTTGATGAGACCCAGTACTTC. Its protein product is CASSEVAGVDETQYF.

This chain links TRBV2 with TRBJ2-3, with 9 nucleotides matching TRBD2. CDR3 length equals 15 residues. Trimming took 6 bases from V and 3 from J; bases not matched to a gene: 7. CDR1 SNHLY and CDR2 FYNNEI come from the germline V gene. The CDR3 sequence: CASRRGRASTDTQYF. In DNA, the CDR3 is TGTGCCAGCAGACGCGGGAGGGCTTCTACAGATACGCAGTATTTT.

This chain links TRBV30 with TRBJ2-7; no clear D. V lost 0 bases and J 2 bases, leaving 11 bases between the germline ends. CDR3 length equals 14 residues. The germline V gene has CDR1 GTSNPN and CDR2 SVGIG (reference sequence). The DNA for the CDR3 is TGTGCCTGGAGTGTATATCCACCTACCTACGAGCAGTACTTC. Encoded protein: CAWSVYPPTYEQYF. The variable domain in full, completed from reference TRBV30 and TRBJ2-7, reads SQTIHQWPATLVQPVGSPLSLECTVEGTSNPNLYWYRQAAGRGLQLLFYSVGIGQISSEVPQNLSASRPQDRQFILSSKKLLLSDSGFYLCAWSVYPPTYEQYFGPGTRLTVT.

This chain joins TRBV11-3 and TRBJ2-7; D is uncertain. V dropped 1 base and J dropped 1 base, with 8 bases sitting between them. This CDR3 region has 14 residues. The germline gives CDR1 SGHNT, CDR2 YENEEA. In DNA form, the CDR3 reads TGTGCCAGCAGCTTAGTATCGGAGTCCTACGAGCAGTACTTC. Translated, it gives CASSLVSESYEQYF.

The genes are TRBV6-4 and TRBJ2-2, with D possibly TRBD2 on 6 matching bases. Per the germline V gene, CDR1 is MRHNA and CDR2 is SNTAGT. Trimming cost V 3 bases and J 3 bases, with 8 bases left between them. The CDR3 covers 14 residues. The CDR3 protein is CASSEEGDTGELFF. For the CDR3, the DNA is TGTGCCAGCAGTGAGGAGGGCGACACCGGGGAGCTGTTTTTT.

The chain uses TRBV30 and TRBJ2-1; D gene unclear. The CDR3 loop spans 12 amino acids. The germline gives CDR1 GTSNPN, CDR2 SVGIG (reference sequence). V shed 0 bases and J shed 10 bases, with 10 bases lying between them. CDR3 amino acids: CAWSVRAREQFF. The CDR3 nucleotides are TGTGCCTGGAGTGTACGAGCTCGAGAGCAGTTCTTC. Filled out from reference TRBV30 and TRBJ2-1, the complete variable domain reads SQTIHQWPATLVQPVGSPLSLECTVEGTSNPNLYWYRQAAGRGLQLLFYSVGIGQISSEVPQNLSASRPQDRQFILSSKKLLLSDSGFYLCAWSVRAREQFFGPGTRLTVL.

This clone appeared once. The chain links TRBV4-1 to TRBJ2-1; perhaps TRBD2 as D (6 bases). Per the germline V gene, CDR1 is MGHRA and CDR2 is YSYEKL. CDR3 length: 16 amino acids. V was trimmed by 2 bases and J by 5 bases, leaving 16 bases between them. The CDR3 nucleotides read TGCGCCAGCAGCCAAACTAACGGACTATTAAACAATGAGCAGTTCTTC. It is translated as CASSQTNGLLNNEQFF.

The CDR3 sequence: CASRSADAHRYYGYTF. Here the CDR3 DNA reads TGTGCCAGCAGGTCCGCTGACGCACACAGATACTATGGCTACACCTTC. The chain links TRBV5-6 to TRBJ1-2; the D is unclear. Trimming shortened V by 5 bases and J by 3 bases, and 20 bases separated the two germline ends. Germline V gene data show CDR1 as SGHDT and CDR2 as YYEEEE. The CDR3 is made up of 16 amino acids.

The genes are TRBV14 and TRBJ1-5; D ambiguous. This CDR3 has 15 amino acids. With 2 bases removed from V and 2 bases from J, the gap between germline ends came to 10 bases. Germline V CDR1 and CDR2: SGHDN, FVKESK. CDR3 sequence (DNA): TGTGCCAGCAGCCAATTGGTGAAGCGCAATCAGCCCCAGCATTTT. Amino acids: CASSQLVKRNQPQHF. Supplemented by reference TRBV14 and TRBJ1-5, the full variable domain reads EAGVTQFPSHSVIEKGQTVTLRCDPISGHDNLYWYRRVMGKEIKFLLHFVKESKQDESGMPNNRFLAERTGGTYSTLKVQPAELEDSGVYFCASSQLVKRNQPQHFGDGTRLSIL.

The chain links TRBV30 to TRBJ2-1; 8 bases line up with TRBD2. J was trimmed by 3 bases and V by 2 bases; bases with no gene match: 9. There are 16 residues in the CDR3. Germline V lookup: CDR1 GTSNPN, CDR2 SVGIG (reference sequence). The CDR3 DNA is TGTGCCTGGAGTCTGGGGGCTAGCGGGTTCTACAATGAGCAGTTCTTC. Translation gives CAWSLGASGFYNEQFF.

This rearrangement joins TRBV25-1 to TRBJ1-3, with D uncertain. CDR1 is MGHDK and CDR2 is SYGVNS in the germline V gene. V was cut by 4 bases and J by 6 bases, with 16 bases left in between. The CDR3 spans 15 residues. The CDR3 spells CASSGPRGVANTIYF. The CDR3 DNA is TGTGCCAGCAGTGGCCCCCGCGGGGTAGCAAACACCATATATTTT.

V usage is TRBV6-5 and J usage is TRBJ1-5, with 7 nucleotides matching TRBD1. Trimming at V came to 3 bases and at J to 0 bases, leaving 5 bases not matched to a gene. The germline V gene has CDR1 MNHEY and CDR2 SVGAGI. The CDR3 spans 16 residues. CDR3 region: CASSYAGQYSNQPQHF. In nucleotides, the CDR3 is TGTGCCAGCAGTTATGCGGGACAGTATAGCAATCAGCCCCAGCATTTT.

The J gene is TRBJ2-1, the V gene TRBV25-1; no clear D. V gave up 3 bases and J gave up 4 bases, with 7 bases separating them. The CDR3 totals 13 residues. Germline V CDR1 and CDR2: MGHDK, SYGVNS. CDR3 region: CASSDSGYNEQFF. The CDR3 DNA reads TGTGCCAGCAGTGACTCAGGTTACAATGAGCAGTTCTTC.

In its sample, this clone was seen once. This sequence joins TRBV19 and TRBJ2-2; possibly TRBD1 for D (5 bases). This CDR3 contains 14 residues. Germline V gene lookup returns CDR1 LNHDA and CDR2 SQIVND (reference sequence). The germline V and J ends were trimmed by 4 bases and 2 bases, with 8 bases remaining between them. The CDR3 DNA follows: TGTGCCAGTAGTAGGCAGGGTAACACCGGGGAGCTGTTTTTT. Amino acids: CASSRQGNTGELFF.

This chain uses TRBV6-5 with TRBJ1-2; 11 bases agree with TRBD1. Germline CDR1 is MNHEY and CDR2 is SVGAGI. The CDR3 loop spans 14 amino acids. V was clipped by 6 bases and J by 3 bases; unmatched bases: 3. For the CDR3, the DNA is TGTGCCAGCAGAGGACAGGGGGCGTACTATGGCTACACCTTC. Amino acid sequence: CASRGQGAYYGYTF.

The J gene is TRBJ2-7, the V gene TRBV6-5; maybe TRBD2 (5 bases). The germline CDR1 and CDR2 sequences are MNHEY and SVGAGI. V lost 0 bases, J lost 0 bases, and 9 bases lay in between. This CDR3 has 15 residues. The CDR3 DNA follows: TGTGCCAGCAGTTACTCGATGGCGGGCTCCTACGAGCAGTACTTC. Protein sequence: CASSYSMAGSYEQYF.

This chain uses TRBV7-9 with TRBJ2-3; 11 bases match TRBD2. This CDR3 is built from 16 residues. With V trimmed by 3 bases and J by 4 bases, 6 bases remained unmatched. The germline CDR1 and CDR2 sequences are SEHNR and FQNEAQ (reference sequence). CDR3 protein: CASSFLLAGVSDTQYF. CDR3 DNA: TGTGCCAGCAGCTTCCTACTAGCGGGAGTCTCAGATACGCAGTATTTT.

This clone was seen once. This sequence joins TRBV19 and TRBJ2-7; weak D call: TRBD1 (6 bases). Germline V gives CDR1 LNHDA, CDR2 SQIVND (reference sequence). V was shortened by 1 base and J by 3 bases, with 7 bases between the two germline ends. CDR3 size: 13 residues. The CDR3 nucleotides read TGTGCCAGTAGTATAGGGACAGACTACGAGCAGTACTTC. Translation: CASSIGTDYEQYF.

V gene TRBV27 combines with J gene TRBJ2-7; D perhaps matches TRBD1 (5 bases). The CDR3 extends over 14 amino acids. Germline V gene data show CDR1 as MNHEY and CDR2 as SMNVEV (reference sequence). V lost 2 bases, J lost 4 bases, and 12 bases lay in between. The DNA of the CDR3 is TGTGCCAGCAGTTTAGGACCAAACAGGTACGAGCAGTACTTC. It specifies CASSLGPNRYEQYF.

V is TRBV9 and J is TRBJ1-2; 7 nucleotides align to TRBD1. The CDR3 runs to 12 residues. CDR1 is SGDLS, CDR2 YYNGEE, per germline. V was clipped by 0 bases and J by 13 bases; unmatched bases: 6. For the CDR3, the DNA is TGTGCCAGCAGCGTAGTGAACAGGGGATTCACCTTC. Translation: CASSVVNRGFTF.

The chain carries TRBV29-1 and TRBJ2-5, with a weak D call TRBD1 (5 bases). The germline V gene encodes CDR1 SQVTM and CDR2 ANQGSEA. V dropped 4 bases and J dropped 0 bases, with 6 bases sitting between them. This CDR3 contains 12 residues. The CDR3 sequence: CSVAGNQETQYF. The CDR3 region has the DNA TGCAGCGTTGCAGGGAACCAAGAGACCCAGTACTTC.